A selection of T cell receptor beta chains follows, all from one sample in a study of blood T cells in healthy people across ages. Via MiXCR, TCRdb re-called the 5' RACE reads, giving one row per CDR3 protein. The sample consists of 760,000 or so distinct CDR3 sequences, around a quarter of them appearing once. The same data also contributed to another study, on T cells of mothers and their children.

The source material was blood. The receptor set was obtained from a boy younger than 18 in good health. Each CDR3 is given without its conserved first and last residue. The D gene is left open where the match is weak. Clone size is shown for a subset of rows, as once, few, many or a class of expanded clone.

size	D	J	V	length	CDR3
few	TRBD2	TRBJ2-5	TRBV20-1	15	SARDSSGLAGRGTQY
few	TRBD1	TRBJ1-4	TRBV5-5	12	ASSLQGPNEKLF
.	.	TRBJ2-7	TRBV7-2	11	VSSVVQTGEQY
.	.	TRBJ1-5	TRBV18	13	ASSRPGGDNQPQH
.	.	TRBJ1-4	TRBV6-6	13	ASSYTTIMGEKLF
.	.	TRBJ2-5	TRBV5-5	11	ASSDNGGETQY
few	TRBD2	TRBJ2-1	TRBV7-3	13	ASSTTSGPYNEQF
.	TRBD2	TRBJ2-7	TRBV28	14	ASREFLAGGPHEQY
.	.	TRBJ1-2	TRBV27	14	ASSFSSTTGPYGYT
.	.	TRBJ2-5	TRBV4-1	16	ASSQDRLRAGQKETQY
.	TRBD2	TRBJ2-1	TRBV7-9	11	ASTRSGVGEQF
.	.	TRBJ1-1	TRBV20-1	10	SARPSNTEAF
.	.	TRBJ2-2	TRBV7-3	12	ASSREMNTGELF
few	.	TRBJ1-2	TRBV3-1	12	ASSQVRRGSGYT
few	.	TRBJ2-3	TRBV3-1	14	ACSQDSAAGTDTQY
.	.	TRBJ2-7	TRBV20-1	13	SASDFRDTSYEQY
once	TRBD1	TRBJ1-2	TRBV7-9	12	ASEGAFGQNGYT
.	TRBD2	TRBJ2-5	TRBV29-1	10	SVPTSKETQY
.	.	TRBJ2-1	TRBV29-1	12	SYGPQDTNNEQF
.	TRBD1	TRBJ1-1	TRBV29-1	11	SVGSTGDTEAF
.	TRBD1	.	TRBV24-1	13	ATSESGGVTDTQH
.	TRBD1	TRBJ1-5	TRBV20-1	15	SARDRDREYSNQPQH